Listed here are 27 T cell receptor beta chains from one sample, sequenced in a study of cytomegalovirus exposure and HLA in healthy donors. Clones were read by immunoSEQ multiplex PCR, and TCRdb kept only the in-frame ones, dropping some. Among approximately 71,000 clones listed, roughly nine tenths were seen once. The specimen sequenced was PBMCs. The receptors were gathered from a young man in good health and CMV-seronegative.

This clone was observed a few times. The chain recombines TRBV5-4 with TRBJ1-1; 7 bases are shared with TRBD1. The germline CDR1 and CDR2 sequences are SGHNT and YYREEE (reference sequence). This CDR3 region has 13 residues. V was pared by 2 bases and J by 7 bases, with 5 bases of the junction left unmatched. The CDR3 is CASSFRGRNEAFF. The CDR3 bases are TGTGCCAGCAGCTTCAGGGGGAGGAATGAAGCTTTCTTT.

V gene TRBV10-3 combines with J gene TRBJ2-7; 14 bases match TRBD2. V trimming: 5 bases; J trimming: 4 bases; junction bases outside the gene matches: 4. CDR3 length equals 15 residues. Looked up from germline, CDR1 is ENHRY and CDR2 is SYGVKD. The CDR3 nucleotides read TGTGCCATCAGTAGCGGGACTAGCGGGAGTTACGAGCAGTACTTC. Amino acids: CAISSGTSGSYEQYF.

V usage is TRBV2 and J usage is TRBJ2-1, with D possibly matching TRBD1 (6 bases). The CDR3 sequence is 12 residues long. Germline loops: CDR1 SNHLY, CDR2 FYNNEI. The V and J ends lost 9 bases and 9 bases respectively, with 15 bases between them. The CDR3 coding sequence is TGTGCCAGTACCGGGACATCAGGTGAGCAGTTCTTC. Translated: CASTGTSGEQFF. The whole variable domain, filled in from reference TRBV2 and TRBJ2-1, reads EPEVTQTPSHQVTQMGQEVILRCVPISNHLYFYWYRQILGQKVEFLVSFYNNEISEKSEIFDDQFSVERPDGSNFTLKIRSTKLEDSAMYFCASTGTSGEQFFGPGTRLTVL.

The rearrangement links TRBV28 to TRBJ1-2; D is ambiguous. CDR1 and CDR2 from the germline V gene are MDHEN and SYDVKM. The CDR3 runs 13 residues. The ends were cut back, 5 bases at V and 4 bases at J, with 11 bases in the middle. This CDR3 reads CASSPGGPYGYTF. The CDR3 DNA is TGTGCCAGCAGTCCGGGTGGCCCCTATGGCTACACCTTC.

CDR3 coding DNA: TGTGCCAGCAGTTCGAACGACAGGGTAAATCTCATCGGCACAGATACGCAGTATTTT. Translating gives CASSSNDRVNLIGTDTQYF. V gene TRBV27 combines with J gene TRBJ2-3; TRBD1 matches at 7 bases. Unmatched junction bases numbered 17, after V lost 4 bases and J lost 1 base. Per the germline V gene, CDR1 is MNHEY and CDR2 is SMNVEV (reference sequence). This CDR3 comprises 19 residues.

CDR3 in amino acids: CASSIQGIGEQFF. DNA of the CDR3: TGTGCCAGCAGCATACAGGGAATCGGTGAGCAGTTCTTC. The rearrangement links TRBV7-9 to TRBJ2-1; tentative D call: TRBD1 (6 bases). The CDR3 has 13 amino acids. The ends were cut back, 5 bases at V and 9 bases at J, with 14 bases in the middle. CDR1 is SEHNR and CDR2 is FQNEAQ in the germline V gene (reference sequence).

The chain is built from TRBV5-4 and TRBJ2-1; TRBD2 agrees at 12 bases. CDR1 is SGHNT and CDR2 is YYREEE in the germline V gene (reference sequence). Unmatched junction bases numbered 9, after V lost 3 bases and J lost 8 bases. This CDR3 contains 16 residues. The CDR3 nucleotides are TGTGCCAGCAGCTCGACGACTAGCGGGAGACGCGATGAGCAGTTCTTC. It codes for CASSSTTSGRRDEQFF.

The gene calls are TRBV28 and TRBJ2-7, with 7 positions matching TRBD2. The CDR3 has 15 amino acids. The V segment lost 3 bases and the J segment 6 bases; nucleotides outside the gene matches: 11. Germline V gene sequence: CDR1 MDHEN, CDR2 SYDVKM. CDR3 nucleotides: TGTGCCAGCAGTTTTACCTCAAGCGGGAAAGGCGAGCAGTACTTC. As protein: CASSFTSSGKGEQYF.

The chain uses TRBV28 and TRBJ2-7; maybe TRBD2 (5 bases). CDR1 is MDHEN, CDR2 SYDVKM, per germline. V was pared by 3 bases and J by 6 bases, with 9 bases between. There are 12 residues in the CDR3. This chain's CDR3 is CASSFGAVEQYF. The CDR3 DNA is TGTGCCAGCAGTTTTGGAGCGGTCGAGCAGTACTTC.

The chain uses TRBV9 and TRBJ2-6; 7 bases align to TRBD1. After removal of 4 bases from V and 0 bases from J, the junction contained 7 bases not matched to a gene. The CDR3 is 17 amino acids. The germline gives CDR1 SGDLS, CDR2 YYNGEE. CDR3 sequence: CASSPRGPVSGANVLTF. The DNA for the CDR3 is TGTGCCAGCAGCCCGAGGGGGCCCGTCTCTGGGGCCAACGTCCTGACTTTC.

The chain employs TRBV9 and TRBJ1-5; D perhaps matches TRBD1 (5 bases). The CDR3 spans 14 residues. Trimming pared 0 bases from V and 4 bases from J, leaving 8 bases between. Germline V gives CDR1 SGDLS, CDR2 YYNGEE. In nucleotides, the CDR3 is TGTGCCAGCAGCGTAGCAGGGTTTAATCAGCCCCAGCATTTT. Translation gives CASSVAGFNQPQHF.

This chain joins TRBV2 and TRBJ2-7; D possibly corresponds to TRBD2 (5 bases). The CDR3 length is 13 residues. V was cut by 3 bases and J by 4 bases, with 10 bases left in between. Germline V gives CDR1 SNHLY, CDR2 FYNNEI. The CDR3: CASSDGIGYEQYF. The CDR3 region has the DNA TGTGCCAGCAGTGACGGGATCGGTTACGAGCAGTACTTC.

CDR3 nucleotide sequence: TGTGCCAGCAGCTTAGGCGGGAGGGCAACAGATACGCAGTATTTT. It yields the protein CASSLGGRATDTQYF. The V and J genes are TRBV11-3 and TRBJ2-3; TRBD2 matches 9 bases. Germline values: CDR1 SGHNT, CDR2 YENEEA. The CDR3 has 15 amino acids. The trim removed 1 base at V and 3 bases at J, leaving 2 bases unmatched.

This rearrangement joins TRBV7-2 to TRBJ1-5; tentatively, D is TRBD1 (5 bases). V was cut by 3 bases and J by 3 bases, with 12 bases left in between. This CDR3 spans 15 amino acids. Germline V gene lookup returns CDR1 SGHTA and CDR2 FQGNSA. CDR3 nucleotide sequence: TGTGCCAGCAGCTTTCGGTCGGGGGACAATCAGCCCCAGCATTTT. This sequence encodes CASSFRSGDNQPQHF.

V gene TRBV15 combines with J gene TRBJ1-5; D gene ambiguous. Trimming took off 1 base at V and 7 bases at J, with 11 bases between the two ends. Per germline, CDR1 LNHNV and CDR2 YYDKDF (reference sequence). The CDR3 runs to 14 residues. The chain's CDR3 is CATSRVVVGQPQHF. The CDR3 coding sequence is TGTGCCACCAGCAGAGTAGTCGTGGGCCAGCCCCAGCATTTT.

The genes are TRBV2 and TRBJ2-7; 8 positions match TRBD2. Germline trimming cut 6 bases from V and 0 bases from J; bases unmatched to any gene: 4. The germline V gene has CDR1 SNHLY and CDR2 FYNNEI. This CDR3 region has 14 residues. The CDR3 nucleotides read TGTGCCAGCAGCGGGGGGGGTTACTCCTACGAGCAGTACTTC. Its translation is CASSGGGYSYEQYF.

The rearrangement uses TRBV4-3 and TRBJ2-4; 7 nucleotides agree with TRBD2. The CDR3 runs 20 residues. J gave up 0 bases and V 0 bases, and 14 bases lay outside the gene matches. The germline V gene encodes CDR1 LGHNA and CDR2 YSLEER. In nucleotides, the CDR3 is TGCGCCAGCAGCCAAGAAGGTATTAGGCTAGCGGAGACAGCCAAAAACATTCAGTACTTC. Protein: CASSQEGIRLAETAKNIQYF.

The V gene is TRBV7-3, the J gene TRBJ2-1; 10 bases match TRBD2. Germline CDR1 reads SGHTA; CDR2 reads FQGTGA. Germline trimming cut 2 bases from V and 8 bases from J; bases unmatched to any gene: 3. The CDR3 contains 14 residues. The CDR3 loop is CASSLGGTSDEQFF. CDR3 in DNA: TGTGCCAGCAGCTTAGGCGGGACTAGCGATGAGCAGTTCTTC.

Here the CDR3 reads CASSSNGMYEQYF. The CDR3 DNA sequence: TGTGCCAGCAGTTCAAACGGGATGTACGAGCAGTACTTC. This chain connects TRBV2 to TRBJ2-7; D may be TRBD2 (5 bases). Trimming took off 5 bases at V and 4 bases at J, with 12 bases between the two ends. The germline V gene encodes CDR1 SNHLY and CDR2 FYNNEI. The CDR3 extends over 13 amino acids.

V gene TRBV4-3 combines with J gene TRBJ2-1, with D perhaps matching TRBD2 (6 bases). Deletions cut 1 base from V and 8 bases from J, with 12 bases between. The germline V gene encodes CDR1 LGHNA and CDR2 YSLEER. CDR3 length: 14 amino acids. CDR3 amino acids: CASSQGGGAYEQFF. The CDR3 coding sequence is TGCGCCAGCAGCCAAGGAGGAGGGGCGTATGAGCAGTTCTTC.

The rearrangement joins TRBV9 to TRBJ2-1, with 8 bases lining up with TRBD1. With V trimmed by 5 bases and J by 3 bases, 7 bases remained unmatched. Germline CDR1 SGDLS, CDR2 YYNGEE. The CDR3 covers 15 residues. The CDR3 spells CASSGQGGFYNEQFF. As DNA, the CDR3 is TGTGCCAGCAGTGGACAGGGAGGATTCTACAATGAGCAGTTCTTC.

This clone was seen only once. This sequence joins TRBV19 and TRBJ2-1, with D tentatively TRBD2 (6 bases). Germline lookup yields CDR1 LNHDA and CDR2 SQIVND (reference sequence). CDR3 length: 12 residues. Trimming removed 10 bases at V and 6 bases at J, with 13 bases between. CDR3 sequence reads: CATRGRFNEQFF. The CDR3 nucleotides are TGTGCCACCCGGGGGAGATTCAATGAGCAGTTCTTC. Together with reference TRBV19 and TRBJ2-1, the CDR3 gives the full variable domain: DGGITQSPKYLFRKEGQNVTLSCEQNLNHDAMYWYRQDPGQGLRLIYYSQIVNDFQKGDIAEGYSVSREKKESFPLTVTSAQKNPTAFYLCATRGRFNEQFFGPGTRLTVL.

CDR3 bases: TGTGCCAGCAGTTACCAGGGGTTCTACGAGCAGTACTTC. Translating gives CASSYQGFYEQYF. The V gene is TRBV6-5, the J gene TRBJ2-7, with D possibly matching TRBD1 (6 bases). V lost 2 bases and J lost 3, with 8 bases in between. Germline lookup yields CDR1 MNHEY and CDR2 SVGAGI. The CDR3 is made up of 13 amino acids.

This chain uses TRBV5-1 with TRBJ2-1, with 10 bases that match TRBD2. With V trimmed by 4 bases and J by 7 bases, 8 bases remained unmatched. Per the germline V gene, CDR1 is SGHRS and CDR2 is YFSETQ. CDR3 length: 15 amino acids. This CDR3 is CASSTRLAGSNEQFF. CDR3 nucleotide sequence: TGCGCCAGCAGCACTCGACTAGCGGGCTCAAATGAGCAGTTCTTC.

Of note for this clone: One junction end disagrees with the germline gene, perhaps due to a read error. The chain combines TRBV2 with TRBJ1-5, with 8 bases that match TRBD1. The germline V gene has CDR1 SNHLY and CDR2 FYNNEI. The length of the CDR3 is 18 residues. The CDR3 reads CASTERTGRGRRNQPQHF. The DNA of the CDR3 is TGTGCCAGCACTGAACGGACAGGGAGAGGGCGCCGCAATCAGCCCCAGCATTTT.

A few counts support this clone. This chain uses TRBV5-1 with TRBJ1-2, with 7 positions matching TRBD1. The V and J ends lost 0 bases and 3 bases, in that order; junction bases with no gene match: 2. The germline V gene encodes CDR1 SGHRS and CDR2 YFSETQ. CDR3 length: 14 residues. CDR3 region: CASSLDRGDYGYTF. CDR3 DNA sequence: TGCGCCAGCAGCTTGGACAGGGGTGACTATGGCTACACCTTC.

The chain links TRBV2 to TRBJ2-5, with 10 bases fitting TRBD2. The CDR3 has 15 amino acids. V shed 4 bases and J 3 bases; nucleotides not matched to a gene: 5. Germline V CDR1 and CDR2: SNHLY, FYNNEI. The CDR3 region is CASSGRTSGKETQYF. The CDR3 bases are TGTGCCAGCAGTGGACGGACTAGCGGTAAAGAGACCCAGTACTTC. The whole variable domain, filled in from reference TRBV2 and TRBJ2-5, reads EPEVTQTPSHQVTQMGQEVILRCVPISNHLYFYWYRQILGQKVEFLVSFYNNEISEKSEIFDDQFSVERPDGSNFTLKIRSTKLEDSAMYFCASSGRTSGKETQYFGPGTRLLVL.